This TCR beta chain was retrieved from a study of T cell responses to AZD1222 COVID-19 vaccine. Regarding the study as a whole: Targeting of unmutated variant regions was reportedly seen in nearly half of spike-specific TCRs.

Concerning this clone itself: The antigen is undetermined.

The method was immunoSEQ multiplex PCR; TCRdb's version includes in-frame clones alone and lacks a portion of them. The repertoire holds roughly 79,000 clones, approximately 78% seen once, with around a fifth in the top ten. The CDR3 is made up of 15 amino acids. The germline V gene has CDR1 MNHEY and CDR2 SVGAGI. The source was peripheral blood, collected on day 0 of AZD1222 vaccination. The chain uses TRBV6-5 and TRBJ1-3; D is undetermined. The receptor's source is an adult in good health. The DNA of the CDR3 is TGTGCTTCAAGGAGTGGAGGTGTCTCTGGAAACACCATATATTTT. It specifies CASRSGGVSGNTIYF.